This entry lists 28 T cell receptor beta chains sequenced from one sample in a study of blood T cell repertoires in COVID-19. Repertoires were generated with immunoSEQ multiplex PCR, while TCRdb's copy carries only in-frame clones and drops some. The repertoire holds about 200,000 clones, with approximately 86% as singletons. The sequencing input was peripheral blood. Receptors were obtained from a middle-aged man with acute or convalescent COVID-19.

V and J are TRBV6-5 and TRBJ2-5; D is unclear. The CDR3 spans 10 residues. The germline V gene has CDR1 MNHEY and CDR2 SVGAGI. V dropped 6 bases and J dropped 4 bases, with 3 bases sitting between them. CDR3 residues: CASRLETQYF. The CDR3 nucleotides read TGTGCCAGCAGACTAGAGACCCAGTACTTC.

This clone has more than one count but fewer than ten. The gene calls are TRBV28 and TRBJ2-7; 9 nucleotides match TRBD2. Germline-derived CDR1 and CDR2 are MDHEN and SYDVKM. J gave up 3 bases and V 3 bases, and 12 bases lay outside the gene matches. This CDR3 region has 17 residues. The CDR3 loop reads CASSLGLAGRMSYEQYF. CDR3 sequence (DNA): TGTGCCAGCAGTTTGGGTCTAGCGGGGCGAATGAGCTACGAGCAGTACTTC.

The rearrangement joins TRBV23-1 to TRBJ1-5; the D gene is possibly TRBD1 (6 bases). TRBV23-1 is flagged as an ORF with uncertain function. V gave up 7 bases and J gave up 3 bases, with 10 bases separating them. The CDR3 loop spans 13 amino acids. In nucleotides, the CDR3 is TGCGCCAGCAACCACAGGGCCAATCAGCCCCAGCATTTT. Encoded protein: CASNHRANQPQHF.

This chain uses TRBV19 with TRBJ2-5; D call uncertain. V was pared by 4 bases and J by 1 base, with 10 bases between. The CDR3 covers 14 residues. Germline loops: CDR1 LNHDA, CDR2 SQIVND (reference sequence). The CDR3 sequence is CASSRLTSQETQYF. CDR3 sequence (DNA): TGTGCCAGTAGTAGATTGACAAGCCAAGAGACCCAGTACTTC.

The chain links TRBV27 to TRBJ2-5; 10 nucleotides align to TRBD2. J lost 5 bases, V lost 7 bases, and 10 bases had no gene match. Germline CDR1 reads MNHEY; CDR2 reads SMNVEV (reference sequence). CDR3 size: 15 residues. The CDR3 loop reads CASTTRQRGGETQYF. The DNA for the CDR3 is TGTGCCAGCACCACTCGCCAGCGGGGGGGGGAGACCCAGTACTTC.

Notes on this clone: The sample has other DNA sequences that encode this CDR3 too. The V and J genes are TRBV9 and TRBJ2-7, with D possibly TRBD2 on 5 matching bases. CDR3 length: 15 residues. Germline V gives CDR1 SGDLS, CDR2 YYNGEE. V was pared by 0 bases and J by 0 bases, with 10 bases between. The CDR3 loop reads CASSVATGSSYEQYF. CDR3 DNA: TGTGCCAGCAGCGTAGCTACGGGGAGCTCCTACGAGCAGTACTTC. Filled out from reference TRBV9 and TRBJ2-7, the complete variable domain reads DSGVTQTPKHLITATGQRVTLRCSPRSGDLSVYWYQQSLDQGLQFLIQYYNGEERAKGNILERFSAQQFPDLHSELNLSSLELGDSALYFCASSVATGSSYEQYFGPGTRLTVT.

This clone was counted a few times. The chain employs TRBV18 and TRBJ2-4, with 9 nucleotides matching TRBD1. Trimming at V came to 2 bases and at J to 7 bases, leaving 9 bases not matched to a gene. Germline-derived CDR1 and CDR2 are KGHSH and LQKENI. There are 16 residues in the CDR3. CDR3 bases: TGTGCCAGCTCACCAACCACAGGGGGCTTCACTAACATTCAGTACTTC. Amino acids: CASSPTTGGFTNIQYF.

This chain links TRBV6-5 with TRBJ2-1; TRBD1 matches at 8 bases. The germline V gene encodes CDR1 MNHEY and CDR2 SVGAGI. Trimming removed 8 bases from V and 6 bases from J; junction bases left unmatched: 12. CDR3 length: 15 amino acids. The CDR3 sequence: CASVPSPTGGNEQFF. The CDR3 nucleotides are TGTGCCAGCGTACCCTCCCCTACAGGGGGCAATGAGCAGTTCTTC.

This chain uses TRBV4-1 with TRBJ2-7, with D uncertain. Germline assignment: CDR1 MGHRA and CDR2 YSYEKL. V was cut by 2 bases and J by 0 bases, with 14 bases left in between. This CDR3 contains 16 residues. This CDR3 reads CASSQFPWPISYEQYF. In nucleotides, the CDR3 is TGCGCCAGCAGCCAATTTCCGTGGCCGATCTCCTACGAGCAGTACTTC.

This sequence joins TRBV6-2 or TRBV6-3 and TRBJ1-5; tentatively, D is TRBD1 (6 bases). Germline values: CDR1 MNHEY, CDR2 SVGEGT. Trimming cost V 7 bases and J 0 bases, with 13 bases left between them. The CDR3 loop spans 15 amino acids. CDR3 protein: CASNPGAHSNQPQHF. CDR3 nucleotides: TGTGCCAGCAACCCGGGGGCCCATAGCAATCAGCCCCAGCATTTT.

V is TRBV18 and J is TRBJ1-1, with 11 bases identical to TRBD1. This CDR3 has 14 residues. Germline V gene data show CDR1 as KGHSH and CDR2 as LQKENI. V shed 3 bases and J 11 bases; nucleotides not matched to a gene: 8. CDR3 protein: CASSPSWTGGLAFF. The CDR3 coding sequence is TGTGCCAGCTCACCCTCCTGGACAGGGGGCCTTGCTTTCTTT.

This sequence joins TRBV6-5 and TRBJ1-5, with D hard to call. Trimming took 11 bases from V and 0 from J, leaving 14 bases between them. The germline V gene has CDR1 MNHEY and CDR2 SVGAGI. The CDR3 has 14 residues. CDR3 protein: CAAGVGYSNQPQHF. DNA for the CDR3: TGTGCCGCCGGGGTTGGGTATAGCAATCAGCCCCAGCATTTT.

V and J are TRBV7-3 and TRBJ2-1; 8 bases are shared with TRBD2. This CDR3 has 16 residues. Unmatched junction bases numbered 13, after V lost 5 bases and J lost 7 bases. Per germline, CDR1 SGHTA and CDR2 FQGTGA. The CDR3 DNA is TGTGCCAGCAGCCTCCCCGCGGGACTAGGGGTGAATGAGCAGTTCTTC. Residues: CASSLPAGLGVNEQFF.

The chain has TRBV9 and TRBJ1-4, with 8 bases aligning to TRBD1. Germline CDR1 reads SGDLS; CDR2 reads YYNGEE. J gave up 4 bases and V 4 bases, and 3 bases lay outside the gene matches. The CDR3 is made up of 14 amino acids. The CDR3 loop reads CASSKTGDNEKLFF. CDR3 DNA sequence: TGTGCCAGCAGCAAGACAGGGGATAATGAAAAACTGTTTTTT. Drawing the rest from reference TRBV9 and TRBJ1-4, the complete variable domain is DSGVTQTPKHLITATGQRVTLRCSPRSGDLSVYWYQQSLDQGLQFLIQYYNGEERAKGNILERFSAQQFPDLHSELNLSSLELGDSALYFCASSKTGDNEKLFFGSGTQLSVL.

The chain carries TRBV18 and TRBJ1-1; D is perhaps TRBD1 (5 bases). Deletions cut 3 bases from V and 3 bases from J, with 14 bases between. The germline V gene has CDR1 KGHSH and CDR2 LQKENI. The CDR3 extends over 15 amino acids. This CDR3 reads CASSPTGGKDTEAFF. The CDR3 DNA reads as TGTGCCAGCTCACCTACAGGCGGAAAGGACACTGAAGCTTTCTTT.

This clone appeared once. This chain uses TRBV9 with TRBJ1-1, with D possibly TRBD1 on 5 matching bases. The CDR3 spans 13 residues. V gave up 9 bases and J gave up 2 bases, with 14 bases separating them. Germline V lookup: CDR1 SGDLS, CDR2 YYNGEE. CDR3 amino acids: CATSDSPNTEAFF. CDR3 in DNA: TGTGCCACTTCAGACAGCCCTAACACTGAAGCTTTCTTT.

In nucleotides, the CDR3 is TGTGCCAGCAGCCTACCAGGGGGCTACACCTTC. Protein product: CASSLPGGYTF. The chain uses TRBV7-9 and TRBJ1-2, with D tentatively TRBD1 (5 bases). The CDR3 consists of 11 residues. V lost 5 bases and J lost 8, with 9 bases in between. Germline V gives CDR1 SEHNR, CDR2 FQNEAQ (reference sequence).

The chain combines TRBV6-2 or TRBV6-3 with TRBJ2-3; TRBD2 is a possible D gene (5 bases). Germline CDR1 and CDR2: MNHEY and SVGEGT. The ends were cut back, 6 bases at V and 4 bases at J, with 11 bases in the middle. The CDR3 sequence is 13 residues long. For the CDR3, the DNA is TGTGCCAGCAGCACCACTAGGGCAGATACGCAGTATTTT. Its protein product is CASSTTRADTQYF.

V and J are TRBV12-3 or TRBV12-4 and TRBJ1-5; D gene uncertain. The germline V and J ends were trimmed by 5 bases and 4 bases, with 9 bases remaining between them. The CDR3 has 13 residues. The CDR3 bases are TGTGCCAGCAGTCGGATGAGGAATCAGCCCCAGCATTTT. Translated, it gives CASSRMRNQPQHF.

The rearrangement links TRBV3-1 (or the pseudogene TRBV3-2) to TRBJ1-3; D call uncertain. This CDR3 is built from 14 residues. V shed 0 bases and J shed 1 base, with 4 bases lying between them. The germline CDR1 and CDR2 sequences are LGHDT and YNNKEL (reference sequence). The DNA for the CDR3 is TGTGCCAGCAGCCAAGATCTGTCTGGAAACACCATATATTTT. Amino acids: CASSQDLSGNTIYF.

This clone was recorded a few times. The genes are TRBV7-2 and TRBJ2-3; 13 bases line up with TRBD2. In germline, CDR1 is SGHTA, CDR2 FQGNSA. V lost 7 bases and J lost 4; bases outside the gene matches: 8. The CDR3 is 16 amino acids. The DNA for the CDR3 is TGTGCCAGCACCTATCCCGGGACTAGCGGGGCAGATACGCAGTATTTT. Translation: CASTYPGTSGADTQYF.

The chain has TRBV19 and TRBJ2-5, with TRBD1 matching 11 bases. The ends lost 5 bases at V and 4 bases at J; junction bases unmatched: 6. The CDR3 is made up of 15 amino acids. Per the germline V gene, CDR1 is LNHDA and CDR2 is SQIVND (reference sequence). The DNA for the CDR3 is TGTGCCAGTAGTGTGATTGGACAGGGGGCAGAGACCCAGTACTTC. This codes for CASSVIGQGAETQYF.

The V gene is TRBV5-4, the J gene TRBJ1-2; a weak D match, TRBD1 (5 bases). The CDR3 is 16 residues long. V was pared by 4 bases and J by 1 base, with 17 bases between. The germline CDR1 and CDR2 sequences are SGHNT and YYREEE (reference sequence). The CDR3 region has the DNA TGTGCCAGCAGCATTGGTATGGGCGGGGGTAACTATGGCTACACCTTC. Protein: CASSIGMGGGNYGYTF. Variable domain in full (rest from reference TRBV5-4 and TRBJ1-2): ETGVTQSPTHLIKTRGQQVTLRCSSQSGHNTVSWYQQALGQGPQFIFQYYREEENGRGNFPPRFSGLQFPNYSSELNVNALELDDSALYLCASSIGMGGGNYGYTFGSGTRLTVV.

The table lists this clone with a few counts. The chain couples TRBV5-1 to TRBJ1-2, with 9 bases lining up with TRBD1. The V gene end was trimmed by 0 bases and the J gene end by 0 bases; junction bases not matched to a gene: 9. CDR1 and CDR2 (germline): SGHRS, YFSETQ. There are 18 residues in the CDR3. The CDR3 region is CASSLAPGQGLANYGYTF. The CDR3 DNA reads as TGCGCCAGCAGCTTGGCACCGGGACAGGGTTTGGCTAACTATGGCTACACCTTC.

The CDR3 DNA follows: TGTGCCAGTACGAAAACAGCCGATCCCTACGAGCAGTACTTC. It encodes CASTKTADPYEQYF. The V and J genes are TRBV19 and TRBJ2-7; D gene ambiguous. Trimming cost V 7 bases and J 2 bases, with 15 bases left between them. The CDR3 extends over 14 amino acids. In germline, CDR1 is LNHDA, CDR2 SQIVND (reference sequence).

The chain employs TRBV7-2 and TRBJ2-3; TRBD2 is a possible D gene (6 bases). The germline V gene has CDR1 SGHTA and CDR2 FQGNSA. The CDR3 contains 16 residues. V gave up 1 base and J gave up 8 bases, with 19 bases separating them. This CDR3 reads CASSLGSRGGTGTQYF. The CDR3 region has the DNA TGTGCCAGCAGCTTAGGTTCCAGAGGAGGGACGGGTACGCAGTATTTT. The whole variable domain, filled in from reference TRBV7-2 and TRBJ2-3, reads GAGVSQSPSNKVTEKGKDVELRCDPISGHTALYWYRQSLGQGLEFLIYFQGNSAPDKSGLPSDRFSAERTGGSVSTLTIQRTQQEDSAVYLCASSLGSRGGTGTQYFGPGTRLTVL.

This clone has only one observation. The chain couples TRBV3-1 (or the pseudogene TRBV3-2) to TRBJ2-7, with TRBD2 matching 7 bases. This CDR3 has 15 amino acids. J gave up 5 bases and V 4 bases, and 11 bases lay outside the gene matches. CDR1 is LGHDT, CDR2 YNNKEL, per germline (reference sequence). CDR3 protein: CASSPLGGEQNEQYF. CDR3 DNA sequence: TGTGCCAGCAGCCCCCTGGGAGGGGAGCAGAACGAGCAGTACTTC.

The V call is TRBV19, the J call TRBJ2-7; 9 nucleotides match TRBD1. CDR1 and CDR2 from the germline V gene are LNHDA and SQIVND (reference sequence). This CDR3 spans 13 amino acids. V lost 10 bases and J lost 6; bases outside the gene matches: 10. DNA for the CDR3: TGTGCCACCGCCCCGGGACAGGGCCTCGAGCAGTACTTC. Translated, it gives CATAPGQGLEQYF.